This is a list of T cell receptor beta chains from one sample in a study of T-cell reconstitution after alpha-beta-depleted transplantation in children. MiXCR, applied by TCRdb to the PCR reads, yields one record per CDR3 protein. Among fewer than 550,000 distinct CDR3 sequences listed, around 10% were seen once. Sequenced here: PBMCs, mostly from graft donor cells, sampled 180 days after TCRalphabeta/CD19-depleted stem cell transplant. The receptors shown here come from a female patient aged 2-10 years who had a stem cell transplant for aplastic anemia, so the T cells may come from the graft donor. Both conserved end residues are part of each CDR3. Each record gives: CDR3 protein, CDR3 DNA, V gene, D gene, J gene, clone size, CDR3 length. A D gene is named only where the DNA matches it firmly. Rows may omit the clone size; those that give it use once, few, many or a size class.

CASSSWPGAAEGTDTQYF,TGTGCCAGCAGTTCCTGGCCGGGAGCGGCGGAAGGCACAGATACGCAGTATTTT,TRBV12-3/TRBV12-4,-,TRBJ2-3,many,18
CSVEIRGGRGTEAFF,TGCAGCGTTGAAATTAGGGGGGGGAGAGGCACTGAAGCTTTCTTT,TRBV29-1,-,TRBJ1-1,-,15
CAISALLGDTTEAFF,TGTGCCATCAGTGCCCTGCTAGGGGATACCACTGAAGCTTTCTTT,TRBV10-3,-,TRBJ1-1,few,15
CASSPWGHPGNTIYF,TGTGCCAGCTCACCCTGGGGACATCCCGGAAACACCATATATTTT,TRBV18,-,TRBJ1-3,few,15
CATQGMHLYSNQPQHF,TGTGCCACGCAGGGGATGCACCTCTATAGCAATCAGCCCCAGCATTTT,TRBV15,-,TRBJ1-5,-,16
CASSFGTGAMNTEAFF,TGTGCCAGCAGCTTCGGGACAGGGGCAATGAACACTGAAGCTTTCTTT,TRBV7-8,TRBD1,TRBJ1-1,few,16
CASSQEPDRANSPLHF,TGCGCCAGCAGCCAAGAACCTGACAGGGCAAATTCACCCCTCCACTTT,TRBV4-3,TRBD1,TRBJ1-6,-,16
CASSYLGLATDTQYF,TGTGCCAGCAGTTACTTGGGACTAGCCACAGATACGCAGTATTTT,TRBV6-5,TRBD2,TRBJ2-3,-,15
CAISEPTSGGTDTQYF,TGTGCCATCAGTGAGCCGACTAGCGGGGGGACAGATACGCAGTATTTT,TRBV10-3,TRBD2,TRBJ2-3,-,16
CASGLVYTGTLNTGELFF,TGTGCTAGTGGTTTGGTTTATACCGGGACTCTGAACACCGGGGAGCTGTTTTTT,TRBV12-5,-,TRBJ2-2,few,18
CASREAAGGRPKQYF,TGTGCCAGCAGAGAGGCGGCGGGAGGAAGACCCAAGCAGTACTTC,TRBV7-9,TRBD2,TRBJ2-5,-,15
CASSLFGELFF,TGTGCCAGCAGTTTATTTGGGGAGCTGTTTTTT,TRBV27,-,TRBJ2-2,many,11
CSANGQTRTLHF,TGCAGTGCCAACGGACAGACGAGAACCCTCCACTTT,TRBV20-1,-,TRBJ1-6,-,12
CASSGSWGYTEAFF,TGTGCCAGCAGTGGGAGTTGGGGATACACTGAAGCTTTCTTT,TRBV12-3/TRBV12-4,-,TRBJ1-1,many,14
CSVPEPTGTMGYTF,TGCAGCGTTCCAGAACCTACAGGGACTATGGGCTACACCTTC,TRBV29-1,-,TRBJ1-2,-,14
CASSLTGSPGTGELFF,TGTGCCAGCAGTCTAACAGGGTCGCCGGGCACCGGGGAGCTGTTTTTT,TRBV28,-,TRBJ2-2,few,16